This paragraph covers one TCR beta chain sequence. Its antigen is unknown. This specimen belongs to a study of cytomegalovirus exposure and HLA in healthy donors. Germline-derived CDR1 and CDR2 are SNHLY and FYNNEI. The CDR3 runs to 15 residues. V was pared by 6 bases and J by 9 bases, with 13 bases of the junction left unmatched. Study-wide results and limits: The authors later found HLA-associated TCR beta chains more clonally expanded than equally common others. Per a prior analysis, the majority of TCR beta V segments were productive roughly 87% or roughly 30% of the time. The number of N-insertions in an Asian-associated ancestry cluster was reportedly below the 666-donor mean in a later analysis. Among the most significant clusters, several appeared linked to common viral pathogens in a later analysis.

The PCR made use of 60 Vbeta and 13 Jbeta primers. Data came from immunoSEQ multiplex PCR; TCRdb stores just in-frame clones and leaves some out. The sample carries around 190,000 clones, around three quarters recorded once. The V gene is TRBV2, the J gene TRBJ2-1; 8 bases fit TRBD2. Material: PBMCs. The sequence derives from a woman between 40 and 50 years old in good health and CMV-seronegative. CDR3 protein: CASSPGTLAGFEQFF. In DNA, the CDR3 is TGTGCCAGCAGCCCAGGGACATTAGCGGGATTTGAGCAGTTCTTC.